This T cell receptor (beta chain) is from a study of cytomegalovirus exposure and HLA in healthy donors. V shed 4 bases, J shed 3 bases, and the junction held 12 bases outside the gene matches. Germline CDR1 reads MNHEY; CDR2 reads SMNVEV (reference sequence). The length of the CDR3 is 18 residues. The PCR employed 60 Vbeta primers together with 13 Jbeta primers. Clones were read by immunoSEQ multiplex PCR, and TCRdb kept only the in-frame ones, dropping some. The data show fewer than 120,000 clones, with about 73% seen just once and 1% to 1.5% held by the top ten. The V call is TRBV27, the J call TRBJ1-6, with 7 nucleotides matching TRBD1. This clonotype was sampled from a woman aged 25-40 years in good health and CMV-seronegative. Sequencing was carried out using PBMCs. CDR3: CASSSPAGGGGYNSPLHF. The CDR3, as DNA: TGTGCCAGCAGTTCTCCCGCGGGAGGGGGCGGCTATAATTCACCCCTCCACTTT.